The T cell receptor (beta chain) described here comes from a study of CD8+ T cells in alopecia areata. Extracted from the samples, RNA was reverse transcribed into cDNA to serve as the sequencing template. Assay used: immunoSEQ multiplex PCR; TCRdb lists only in-frame clones, some missing. The sample records about 110,000 clones, 55% to 70% being singletons. V lost 5 bases and J lost 1, with 14 bases in between. In germline, CDR1 is MGHDK, CDR2 SYGVNS. The CDR3 loop spans 15 amino acids. Regarding this clone: The antigen is not known.

Whole-study findings and limits: Mice gave a clearer picture of TCR sharing than patients did, possibly for HLA-related reasons.

This TCR came from a human donor with alopecia areata. Sample: NKG2D-low CD8+ T cells sorted from blood. The chain recombines TRBV25-1 with TRBJ1-1; possible D gene TRBD1, 6 bases. CDR3 in DNA: TGTGCCAGCAGTACCCGGAGCAGGGGGAACACTGAAGCTTTCTTT. Its protein is CASSTRSRGNTEAFF.